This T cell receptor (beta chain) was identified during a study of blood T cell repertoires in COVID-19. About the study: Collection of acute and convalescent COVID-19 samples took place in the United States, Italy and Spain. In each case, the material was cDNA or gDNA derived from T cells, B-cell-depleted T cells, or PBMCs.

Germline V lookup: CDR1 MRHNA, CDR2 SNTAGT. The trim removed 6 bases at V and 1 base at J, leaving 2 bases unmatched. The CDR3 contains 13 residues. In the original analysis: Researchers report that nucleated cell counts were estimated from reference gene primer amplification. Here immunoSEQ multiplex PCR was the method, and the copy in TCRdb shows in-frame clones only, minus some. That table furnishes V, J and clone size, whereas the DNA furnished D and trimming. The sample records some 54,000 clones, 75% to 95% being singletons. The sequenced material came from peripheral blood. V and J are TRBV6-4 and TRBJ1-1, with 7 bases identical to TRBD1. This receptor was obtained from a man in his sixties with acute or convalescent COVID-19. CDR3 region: CASRYRGNTEAFF. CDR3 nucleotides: TGTGCCAGCAGATACAGGGGGAACACTGAAGCTTTCTTT.